The clone carrying this T cell receptor beta chain was seen a few times. Time point meaning: newly diagnosed GD, antithyroid drugs for less than 3 months. PBMCs were the source of the RNA used for TCR sequencing. This sample was included in a study of regulatory T cells in long-lasting Graves disease. Trimming removed 0 bases from V and 5 bases from J; junction bases left unmatched: 12. Germline values: CDR1 SGHRS, CDR2 YFSETQ. The CDR3 runs 17 residues. Arm-PCR with iRepertoire HTBI primers amplified the CDR3 regions for these TCR beta libraries. TCRdb re-called the multiplex PCR reads through MiXCR, storing one row per CDR3 protein. This table has roughly 420,000 distinct CDR3 sequences, 11% to 15% appearing once. The same sample was also used in a study of T cells in Graves' hyperthyroidism and ophthalmopathy.

This sequence was found in a woman between 45 and 65 years old with Graves disease. Sequenced material: peripheral blood mononuclear cells (PBMCs), taken at new diagnosis, from a patient treated with antithyroid drugs. The genes are TRBV5-1 and TRBJ2-7; 9 nucleotides line up with TRBD2. The CDR3 DNA is TGCGCCAGCAGCTTGGGACTCCTACTAGCGGGCAGGAACGAGCAGTACTTC. Protein sequence: CASSLGLLLAGRNEQYF.